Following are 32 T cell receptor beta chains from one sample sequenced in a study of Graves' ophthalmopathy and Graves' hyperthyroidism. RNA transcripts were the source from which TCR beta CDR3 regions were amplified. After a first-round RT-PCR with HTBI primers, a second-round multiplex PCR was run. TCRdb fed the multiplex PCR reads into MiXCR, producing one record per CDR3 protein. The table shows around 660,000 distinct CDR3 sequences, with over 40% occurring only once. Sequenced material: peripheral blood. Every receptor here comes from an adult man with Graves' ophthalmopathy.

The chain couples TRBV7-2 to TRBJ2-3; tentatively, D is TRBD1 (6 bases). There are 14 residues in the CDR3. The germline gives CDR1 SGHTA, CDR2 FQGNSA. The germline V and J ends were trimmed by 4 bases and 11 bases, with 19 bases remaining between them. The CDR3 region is CASSSMGAWDEQYF. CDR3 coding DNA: TGTGCCAGCAGCTCGATGGGGGCGTGGGATGAGCAGTATTTT.

CDR3 protein: CASTSWGTANTEAFF. As DNA, the CDR3 is TGTGCCAGCACTAGCTGGGGGACAGCGAACACTGAAGCTTTCTTT. This chain uses TRBV7-2 with TRBJ1-1; 7 nucleotides agree with TRBD1. CDR1 and CDR2 (germline): SGHTA, FQGNSA. Trimming took 7 bases from V and 1 from J; bases not matched to a gene: 9. This CDR3 is built from 15 residues.

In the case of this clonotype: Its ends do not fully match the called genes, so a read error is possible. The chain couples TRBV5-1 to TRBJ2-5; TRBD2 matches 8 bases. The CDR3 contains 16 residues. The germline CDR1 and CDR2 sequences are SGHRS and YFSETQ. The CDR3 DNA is TGTGCCAGCAGCCCATTATCGGGGGGGTTCCAAGAGACCCAGTACTTC. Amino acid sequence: CASSPLSGGFQETQYF.

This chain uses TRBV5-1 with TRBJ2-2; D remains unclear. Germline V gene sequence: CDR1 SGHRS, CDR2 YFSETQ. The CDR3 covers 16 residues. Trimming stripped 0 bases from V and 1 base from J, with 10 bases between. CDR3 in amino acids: CASSLAAGLNTGELFF. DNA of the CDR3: TGCGCCAGCAGCTTGGCGGCAGGTCTGAACACCGGGGAGCTGTTTTTT. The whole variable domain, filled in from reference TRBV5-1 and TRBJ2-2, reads KAGVTQTPRYLIKTRGQQVTLSCSPISGHRSVSWYQQTPGQGLQFLFEYFSETQRNKGNFPGRFSGRQFSNSRSEMNVSTLELGDSALYLCASSLAAGLNTGELFFGEGSRLTVL.

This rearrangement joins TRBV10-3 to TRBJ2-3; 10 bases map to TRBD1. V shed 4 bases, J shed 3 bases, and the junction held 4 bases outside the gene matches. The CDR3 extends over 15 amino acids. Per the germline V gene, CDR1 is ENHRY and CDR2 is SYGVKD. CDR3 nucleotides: TGTGCCATCAGTGCCCCGGGACAGGGGACAGATACGCAGTATTTT. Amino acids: CAISAPGQGTDTQYF.

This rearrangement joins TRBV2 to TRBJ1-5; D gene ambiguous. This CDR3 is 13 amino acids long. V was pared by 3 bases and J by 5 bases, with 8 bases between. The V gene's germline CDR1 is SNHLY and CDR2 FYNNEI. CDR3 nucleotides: TGTGCCAGCAGTGATGCCAGATATCAGCCCCAGCATTTT. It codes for CASSDARYQPQHF.

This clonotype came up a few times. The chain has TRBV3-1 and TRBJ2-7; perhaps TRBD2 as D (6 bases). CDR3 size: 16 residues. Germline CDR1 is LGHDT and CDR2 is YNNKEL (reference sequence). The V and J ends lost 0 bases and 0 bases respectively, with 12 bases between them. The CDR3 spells CASSQDRRGYSYEQYF. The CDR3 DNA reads TGTGCCAGCAGCCAAGATCGGCGGGGTTACTCCTACGAGCAGTACTTC.

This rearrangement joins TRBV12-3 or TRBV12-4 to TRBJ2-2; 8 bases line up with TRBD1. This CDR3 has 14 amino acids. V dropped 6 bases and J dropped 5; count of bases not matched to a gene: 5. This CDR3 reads CASSSRQGTGELFF. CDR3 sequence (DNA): TGTGCCAGCAGCTCCCGACAGGGGACCGGGGAGCTGTTTTTT.

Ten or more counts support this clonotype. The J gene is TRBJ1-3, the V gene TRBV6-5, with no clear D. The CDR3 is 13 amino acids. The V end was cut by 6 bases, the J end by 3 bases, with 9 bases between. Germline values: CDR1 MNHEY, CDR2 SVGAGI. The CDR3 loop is CASSIYGGNTIYF. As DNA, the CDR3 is TGTGCCAGCAGCATTTATGGTGGAAACACCATATATTTT.

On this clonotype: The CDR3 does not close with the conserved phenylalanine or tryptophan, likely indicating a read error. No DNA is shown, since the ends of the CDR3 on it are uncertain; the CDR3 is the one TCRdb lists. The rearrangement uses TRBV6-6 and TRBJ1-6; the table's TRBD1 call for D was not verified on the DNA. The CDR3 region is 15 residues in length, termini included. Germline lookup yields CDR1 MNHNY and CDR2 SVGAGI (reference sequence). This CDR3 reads CASSWETGGNSPLQS.

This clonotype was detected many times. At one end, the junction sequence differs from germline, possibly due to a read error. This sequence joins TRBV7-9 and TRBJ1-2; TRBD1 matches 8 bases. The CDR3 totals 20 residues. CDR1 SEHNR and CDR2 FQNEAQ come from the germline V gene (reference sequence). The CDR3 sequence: CASTLWGSRGTGGPNYGYTF. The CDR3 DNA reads TGTGCCAGCACCTTATGGGGAAGCAGAGGCACAGGGGGACCTAACTATGGCTACACCTTC.

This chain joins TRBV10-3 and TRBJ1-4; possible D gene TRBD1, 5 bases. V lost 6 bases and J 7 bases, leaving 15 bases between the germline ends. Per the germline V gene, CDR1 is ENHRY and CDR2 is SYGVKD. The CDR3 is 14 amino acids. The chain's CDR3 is CAIRGGTSGEKLFF. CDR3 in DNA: TGTGCCATCAGAGGAGGGACCTCGGGTGAAAAACTGTTTTTT.

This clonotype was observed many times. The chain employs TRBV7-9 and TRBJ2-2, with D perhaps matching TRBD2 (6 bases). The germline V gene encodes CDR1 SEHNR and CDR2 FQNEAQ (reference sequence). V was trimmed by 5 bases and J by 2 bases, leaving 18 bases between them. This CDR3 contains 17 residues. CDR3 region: CASSGRLAQNNTGELFF. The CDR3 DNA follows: TGTGCCAGCAGCGGACGCCTAGCGCAGAACAACACCGGGGAGCTGTTTTTT. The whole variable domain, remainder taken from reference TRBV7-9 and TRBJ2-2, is DTGVSQNPRHKITKRGQNVTFRCDPISEHNRLYWYRQTLGQGPEFLTYFQNEAQLEKSRLLSDRFSAERPKGSFSTLEIQRTEQGDSAMYLCASSGRLAQNNTGELFFGEGSRLTVL.

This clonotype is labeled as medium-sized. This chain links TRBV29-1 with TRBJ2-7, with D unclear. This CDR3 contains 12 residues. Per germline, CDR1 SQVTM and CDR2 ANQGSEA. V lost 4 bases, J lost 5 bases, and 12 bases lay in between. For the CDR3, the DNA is TGCAGCGTTGCTAGGGTAGGGAACGAGCAGTACTTC. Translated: CSVARVGNEQYF.

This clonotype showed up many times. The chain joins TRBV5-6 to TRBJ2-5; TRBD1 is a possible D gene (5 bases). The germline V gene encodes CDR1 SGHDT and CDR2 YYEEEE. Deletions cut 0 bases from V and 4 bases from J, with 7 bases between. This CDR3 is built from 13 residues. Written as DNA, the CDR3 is TGTGCCAGCAGCTTGGACCAGGGAGAGACCCAGTACTTC. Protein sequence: CASSLDQGETQYF.

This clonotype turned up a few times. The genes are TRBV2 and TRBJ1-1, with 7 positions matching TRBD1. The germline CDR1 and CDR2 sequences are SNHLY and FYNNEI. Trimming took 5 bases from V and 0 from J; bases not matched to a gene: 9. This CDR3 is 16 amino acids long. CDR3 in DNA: TGTGCCAGCAGTTACTTCGGGACAGTACTGAACACTGAAGCTTTCTTT. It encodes CASSYFGTVLNTEAFF. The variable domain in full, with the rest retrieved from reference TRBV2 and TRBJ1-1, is EPEVTQTPSHQVTQMGQEVILRCVPISNHLYFYWYRQILGQKVEFLVSFYNNEISEKSEIFDDQFSVERPDGSNFTLKIRSTKLEDSAMYFCASSYFGTVLNTEAFFGQGTRLTVV.

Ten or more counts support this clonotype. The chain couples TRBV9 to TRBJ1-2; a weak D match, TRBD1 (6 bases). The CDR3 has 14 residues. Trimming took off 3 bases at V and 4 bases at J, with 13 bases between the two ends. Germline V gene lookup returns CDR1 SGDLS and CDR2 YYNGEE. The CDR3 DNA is TGTGCCAGCAGCGCCCAGGGCAGGGGCTATGGCTACACCTTC. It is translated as CASSAQGRGYGYTF.

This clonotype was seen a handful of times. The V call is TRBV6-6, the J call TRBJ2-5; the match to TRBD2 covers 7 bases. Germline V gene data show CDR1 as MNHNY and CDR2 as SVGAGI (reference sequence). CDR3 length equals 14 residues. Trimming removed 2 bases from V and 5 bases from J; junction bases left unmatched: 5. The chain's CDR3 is CASSYVTGGETQYF. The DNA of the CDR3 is TGTGCCAGCAGTTACGTTACGGGAGGCGAGACCCAGTACTTC.

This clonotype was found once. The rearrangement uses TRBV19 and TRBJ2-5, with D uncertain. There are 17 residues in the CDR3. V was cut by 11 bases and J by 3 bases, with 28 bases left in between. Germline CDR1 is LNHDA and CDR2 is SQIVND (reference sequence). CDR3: CAGSLRDPRAKKETQYF. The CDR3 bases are TGTGCCGGAAGCCTACGAGATCCCCGGGCCAAAAAAGAGACCCAGTACTTC.

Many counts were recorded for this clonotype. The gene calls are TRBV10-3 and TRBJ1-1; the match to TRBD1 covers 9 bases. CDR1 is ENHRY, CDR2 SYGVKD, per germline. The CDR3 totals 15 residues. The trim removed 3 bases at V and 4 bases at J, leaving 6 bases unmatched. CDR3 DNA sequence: TGTGCCATCAGTGACGGACAGGGGCCCGGCACTGAAGCTTTCTTT. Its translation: CAISDGQGPGTEAFF.

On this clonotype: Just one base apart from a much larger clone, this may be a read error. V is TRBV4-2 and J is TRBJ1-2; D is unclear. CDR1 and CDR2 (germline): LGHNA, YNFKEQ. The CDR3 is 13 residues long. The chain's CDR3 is CASSQEGNYGCTF. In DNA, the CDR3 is TGTGCCAGCAGCCAAGAAGGGAACTATGGCTGCACCTTC.

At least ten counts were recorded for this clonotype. CDR3 protein: CASSSRTGRNEQYF. The DNA for the CDR3 is TGTGCCAGCAGCTCCCGGACAGGGAGAAACGAGCAGTACTTC. This sequence joins TRBV14 and TRBJ2-7, with TRBD1 matching over 8 bases. Germline-derived CDR1 and CDR2 are SGHDN and FVKESK. The CDR3 sequence is 14 residues long. The ends lost 5 bases at V and 5 bases at J; junction bases unmatched: 8.

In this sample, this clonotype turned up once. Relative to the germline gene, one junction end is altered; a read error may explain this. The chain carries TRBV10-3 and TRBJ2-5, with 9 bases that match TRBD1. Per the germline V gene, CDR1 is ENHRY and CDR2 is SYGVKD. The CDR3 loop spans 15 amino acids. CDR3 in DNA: TGTGCCAGCAGTAGAACCGGGACAGGGTGGACGACCCAGTACTTC. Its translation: CASSRTGTGWTTQYF.

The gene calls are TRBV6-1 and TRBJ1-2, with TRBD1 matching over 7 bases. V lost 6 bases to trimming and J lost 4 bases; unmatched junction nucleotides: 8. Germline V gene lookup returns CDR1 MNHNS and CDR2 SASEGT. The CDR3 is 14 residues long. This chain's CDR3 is CASRSGTVLYGYTF. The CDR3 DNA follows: TGTGCCAGCAGGTCAGGGACAGTACTCTATGGCTACACCTTC.

This chain's CDR3 is CATDTGAEQYF. The CDR3 DNA sequence: TGTGCCACGGATACAGGGGCCGAGCAGTACTTC. The genes are TRBV10-3 and TRBJ2-7, with 7 bases aligning to TRBD1. The CDR3 is 11 amino acids. The J segment lost 6 bases and the V segment lost 10 bases, leaving 6 bases of the junction unmatched. CDR1 is ENHRY and CDR2 is SYGVKD in the germline V gene.

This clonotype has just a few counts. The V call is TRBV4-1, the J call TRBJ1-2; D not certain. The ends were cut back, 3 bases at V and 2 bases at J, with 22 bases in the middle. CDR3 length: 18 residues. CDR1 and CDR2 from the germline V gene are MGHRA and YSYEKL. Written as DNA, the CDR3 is TGCGCCAGCAGCCATGGCATTGCGGACGGCTACGGAAACTATGGCTACACCTTC. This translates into CASSHGIADGYGNYGYTF.

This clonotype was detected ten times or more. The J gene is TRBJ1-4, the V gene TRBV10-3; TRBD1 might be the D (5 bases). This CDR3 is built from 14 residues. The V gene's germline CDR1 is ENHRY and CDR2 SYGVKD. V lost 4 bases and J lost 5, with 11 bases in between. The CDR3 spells CAISGGRLNEKLFF. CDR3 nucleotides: TGTGCCATCAGTGGGGGCAGGTTAAATGAAAAACTGTTTTTT.

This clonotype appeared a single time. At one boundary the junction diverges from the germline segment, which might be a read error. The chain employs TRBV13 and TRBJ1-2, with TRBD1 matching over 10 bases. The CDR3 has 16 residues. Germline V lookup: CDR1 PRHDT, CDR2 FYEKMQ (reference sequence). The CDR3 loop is CASSSRDRGAMDGHTF. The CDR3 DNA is TGTGCCAGCAGCTCCCGGGACAGGGGAGCGATGGATGGCCACACCTTC.

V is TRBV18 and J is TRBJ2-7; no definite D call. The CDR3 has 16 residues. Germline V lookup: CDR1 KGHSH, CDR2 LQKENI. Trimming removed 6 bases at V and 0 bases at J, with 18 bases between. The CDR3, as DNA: TGTGCCAGCTCCCACTCCCCACGTCAGCCCTCCTACGAGCAGTACTTC. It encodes CASSHSPRQPSYEQYF.

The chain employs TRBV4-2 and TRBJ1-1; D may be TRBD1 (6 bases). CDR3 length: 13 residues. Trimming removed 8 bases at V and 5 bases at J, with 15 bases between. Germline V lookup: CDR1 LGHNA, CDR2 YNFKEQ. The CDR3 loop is CASRPQGRTEAFF. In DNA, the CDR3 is TGTGCCAGCCGCCCACAGGGTCGTACTGAAGCTTTCTTT.

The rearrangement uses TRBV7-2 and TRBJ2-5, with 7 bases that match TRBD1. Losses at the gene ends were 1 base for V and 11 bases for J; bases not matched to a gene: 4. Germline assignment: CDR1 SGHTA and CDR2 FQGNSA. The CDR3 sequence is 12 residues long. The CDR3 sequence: CASSLVGQAQYF. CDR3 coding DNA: TGTGCCAGCAGCTTAGTCGGACAGGCTCAGTACTTC.

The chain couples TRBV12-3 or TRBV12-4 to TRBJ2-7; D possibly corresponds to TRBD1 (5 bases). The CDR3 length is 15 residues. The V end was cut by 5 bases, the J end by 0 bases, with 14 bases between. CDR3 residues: CASSLPQEHSYEQYF. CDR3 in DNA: TGTGCCAGCAGTCTCCCACAGGAACACTCCTACGAGCAGTACTTC.